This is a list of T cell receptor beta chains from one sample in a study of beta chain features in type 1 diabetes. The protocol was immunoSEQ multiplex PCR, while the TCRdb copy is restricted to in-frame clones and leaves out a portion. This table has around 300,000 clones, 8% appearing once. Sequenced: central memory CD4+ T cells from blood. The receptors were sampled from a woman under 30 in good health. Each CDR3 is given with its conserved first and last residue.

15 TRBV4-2 CASSQDRGRGYGYTF
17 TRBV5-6 CASSLARGRDMRNEQFF
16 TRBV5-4 CASSLGGTGSSYEQYF
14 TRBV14 CASSPRQGNYEQYF
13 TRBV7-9 CASSLSIGEAIYF
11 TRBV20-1 CSLGGDSPLHF
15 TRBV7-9 CASSARGGLGETQYF
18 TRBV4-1 CASSQERRYQGGNQPQHF
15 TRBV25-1 CASSDPGTGVDEQFF
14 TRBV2 CASQTRQGYNEQFF
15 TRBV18 CASSPPYGGINGYTF
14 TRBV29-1 CSVVVRGNGDTQYF
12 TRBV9 CASSGATGRHNF
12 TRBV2 CASSRQGSGAFF
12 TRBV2 CASSGEESPLHF
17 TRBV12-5 CASGLSSGQGADQPQHF
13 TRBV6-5 CASSYSRDYGYTF
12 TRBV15 CATGRPSNEQFF
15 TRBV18 CASSPITGANSPLHF
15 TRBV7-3 CASSLTGGDADTQYF
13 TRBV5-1 CASSLEAGQPQHF
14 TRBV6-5 CASSYRRVAGELFF
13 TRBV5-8 CASSLRTYNEQFF
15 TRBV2 CASSPLEVSYNEQFF
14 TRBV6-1 CASNEAGDTDTQYF
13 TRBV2 CASSETEAGELFF
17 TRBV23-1 CASSQWDRQDSNQPQHF
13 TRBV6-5 CASSPGRDYGYTF
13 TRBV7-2 CASSLTMLETQYF
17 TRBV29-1 CSVVRLAGGKRTDTQYF
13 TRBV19 CASSIKRDTEAFF
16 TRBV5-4 CASSLRPGAENTEAFF
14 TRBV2 CASSPPSSNQPQHF
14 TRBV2 CASSMQGGRETQYF
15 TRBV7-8 CASKGARVSGGELFF